This T cell receptor (beta chain) was documented in a study of cytomegalovirus exposure and HLA in healthy donors. This clone was seen once. The germline V and J ends were trimmed by 2 bases and 7 bases, with 12 bases remaining between them. This CDR3 is built from 14 residues. The germline V gene has CDR1 SGDLS and CDR2 YYNGEE. Primers: 60 Vbeta forward and 13 Jbeta reverse. Measured with immunoSEQ multiplex PCR; TCRdb has only the in-frame clones, and not every one. The table has about 170,000 clones, around 80% seen once; the top ten hold roughly 0.76%. The sequencing sample was made of PBMCs. The sequence was collected from a female donor in good health and CMV-seronegative. V gene TRBV9 combines with J gene TRBJ1-4; D perhaps matches TRBD1 (5 bases). The CDR3 DNA follows: TGTGCCAGCAGCGTGCGGGGCCTTGGTGAAAAACTGTTTTTT. Protein sequence: CASSVRGLGEKLFF.